The rows below give T cell receptor beta chains drawn from one sample of a study of cytomegalovirus exposure and HLA in healthy donors. Assay used: immunoSEQ multiplex PCR; TCRdb lists only in-frame clones, some missing. Of roughly 120,000 clones listed, 70% to 80% are singletons. The source material was PBMCs. These receptors were taken from a man aged 50 to 59 in good health and CMV-seronegative. The conserved cysteine and the conserved F or W are not part of the CDR3 here.

>TRBJ1-4|TRBV5-6
ASSGRGQGIEKLF
>TRBJ1-1|TRBV7-9
ASSSYRVTEAF
>TRBJ1-4|TRBV4-3
ASSQDGRSNEKLF
>TRBJ1-4|TRBV4-1
ASSQDPREKLF
>TRBJ2-7|TRBV20-1
SASSRGEQY
>TRBJ2-4|TRBV10-3
AISESRTSGDLAKNIQY
>TRBJ2-3|TRBV5-5
ASSLDRGRDTQY
>TRBJ2-1|TRBV2
ASNPGNEQF
>TRBJ2-7|TRBV5-6
ASSLVGGSYEQY
>TRBJ1-1|TRBV4-3
ASSQYGQGPGTEAF
>TRBJ2-5|TRBV9
ASSVGLQETQY
>TRBJ2-2|TRBV10-3
AISVGQGAGTGELF
>TRBJ1-2|TRBV18
ASSPITGSGKANYGYT
>TRBJ1-4|TRBV6-1
ASKTGDNEKLF
>TRBJ2-5|TRBV2
ASSVRTEETQY
>TRBJ2-1|TRBV29-1
SVVVGGYNEQF
>TRBJ2-3|TRBV19
ASREGSDRRSDTQY
>TRBJ2-2|TRBV7-9
ASSSTLNTGELF
>TRBJ1-1|TRBV10-2
ASSETQGTEAF
>TRBJ2-3|TRBV28
AAPRERDSTDTQY
>TRBJ1-1|TRBV6-1
ASSDESQALSAF
>TRBJ2-3|TRBV14
ASSQTTGGSTDTQY
>TRBJ2-7|TRBV10-3
AISESATGGSYEQY
>TRBJ1-1|TRBV7-2
ASSFNIRGRGTEAF
>TRBJ1-2|TRBV11-2
ASSQNPGQGYSGGYT
>TRBJ2-1|TRBV5-4
ASSLELAGYNEQF
>TRBJ2-7|TRBV7-9
ASSSWGLYEQY
>TRBJ1-1|TRBV7-9
ASSFGPRGGNTEAF
>TRBJ2-3|TRBV5-1
ASSLERGTDTQY
>TRBJ1-2|TRBV29-1
TCWEASGYT
>TRBJ1-2|TRBV6-5
ASSPARGYGYT
>TRBJ2-1|TRBV6-5
ASSYAGGPEYEQF